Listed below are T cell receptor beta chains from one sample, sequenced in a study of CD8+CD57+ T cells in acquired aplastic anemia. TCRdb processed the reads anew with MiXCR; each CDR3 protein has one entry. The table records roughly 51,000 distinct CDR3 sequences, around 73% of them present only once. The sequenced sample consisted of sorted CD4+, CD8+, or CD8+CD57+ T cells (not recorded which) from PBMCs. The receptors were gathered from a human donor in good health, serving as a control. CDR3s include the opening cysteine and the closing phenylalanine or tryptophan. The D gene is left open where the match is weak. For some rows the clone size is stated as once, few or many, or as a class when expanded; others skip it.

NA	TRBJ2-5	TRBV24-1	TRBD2	CATRAGTSLRETQYF	TGTGCCACCAGGGCCGGGACTAGCCTTAGGGAGACCCAGTACTTC
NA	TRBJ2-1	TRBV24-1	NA	CATTLGTTRGNEQFF	TGTGCCACCACCTTAGGGACCACTCGTGGGAATGAGCAGTTCTTC
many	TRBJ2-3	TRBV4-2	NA	CASSQGWAGSATDTQYF	TGTGCCAGCAGCCAAGGATGGGCGGGATCTGCCACAGATACGCAGTATTTT
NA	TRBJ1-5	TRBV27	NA	CASRDQGFPNQPQHF	TGTGCCAGCAGGGACCAGGGGTTTCCCAATCAGCCCCAGCATTTT
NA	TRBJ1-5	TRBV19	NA	CASRLRGNGNQPQHF	TGTGCCAGTAGACTTAGGGGGAATGGCAATCAGCCCCAGCATTTT
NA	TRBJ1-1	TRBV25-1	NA	CASSINTEAFF	TGTGCCAGCTCGATCAACACTGAAGCTTTCTTT
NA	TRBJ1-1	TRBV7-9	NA	CASSIPRNTEAFF	TGTGCCAGCAGCATCCCTCGGAACACTGAAGCTTTCTTT
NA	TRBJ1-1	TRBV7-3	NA	CASSATGNTEAFF	TGTGCCAGCAGCGCCACAGGGAACACTGAAGCTTTCTTT
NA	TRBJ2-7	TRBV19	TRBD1	CATSRDRNNEQYF	TGTGCCACATCTCGGGACAGGAACAACGAGCAGTACTTC
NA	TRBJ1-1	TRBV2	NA	CASSEEVWGNTEAFF	TGTGCCAGCAGTGAAGAGGTGTGGGGGAACACTGAAGCTTTCTTT
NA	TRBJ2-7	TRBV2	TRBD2	CASSAGTSGSGYEQYF	TGTGCCAGCAGTGCAGGGACTAGCGGGAGTGGTTACGAGCAGTACTTC
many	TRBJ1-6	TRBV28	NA	CASTFYSSLSLRLHSPLHF	TGTGCCAGCACTTTTTACTCGTCGTTGAGCCTAAGGCTGCATTCACCCCTCCACTTT
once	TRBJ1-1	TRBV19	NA	CASRHSQSGAFF	TGTGCCAGTAGACATAGTCAGTCTGGAGCTTTCTTT